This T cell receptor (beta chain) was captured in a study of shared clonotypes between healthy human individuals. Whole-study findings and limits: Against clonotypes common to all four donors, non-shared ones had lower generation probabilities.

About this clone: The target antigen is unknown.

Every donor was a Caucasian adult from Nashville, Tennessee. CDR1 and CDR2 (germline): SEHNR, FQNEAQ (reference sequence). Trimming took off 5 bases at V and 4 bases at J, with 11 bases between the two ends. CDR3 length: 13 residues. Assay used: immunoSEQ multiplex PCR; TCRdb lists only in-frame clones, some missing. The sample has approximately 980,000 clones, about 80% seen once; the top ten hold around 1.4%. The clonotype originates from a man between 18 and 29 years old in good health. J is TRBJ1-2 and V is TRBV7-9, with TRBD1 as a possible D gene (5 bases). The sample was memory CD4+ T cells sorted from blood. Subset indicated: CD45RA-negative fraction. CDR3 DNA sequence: TGTGCCAGCAGCATGGGACGGTTCTATGGCTACACCTTC. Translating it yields CASSMGRFYGYTF.